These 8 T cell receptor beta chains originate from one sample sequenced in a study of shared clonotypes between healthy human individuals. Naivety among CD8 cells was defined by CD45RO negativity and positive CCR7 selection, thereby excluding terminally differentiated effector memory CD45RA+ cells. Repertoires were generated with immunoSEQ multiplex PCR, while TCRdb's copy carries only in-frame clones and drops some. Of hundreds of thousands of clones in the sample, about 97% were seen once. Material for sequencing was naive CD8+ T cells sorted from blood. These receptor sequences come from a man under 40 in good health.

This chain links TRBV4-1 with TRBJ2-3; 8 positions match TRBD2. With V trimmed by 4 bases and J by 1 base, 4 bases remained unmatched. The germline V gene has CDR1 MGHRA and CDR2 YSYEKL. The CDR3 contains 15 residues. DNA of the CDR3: TGCGCCAGCAGCCCCCGACTAGCGCGCACAGATACGCAGTATTTT. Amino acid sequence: CASSPRLARTDTQYF.

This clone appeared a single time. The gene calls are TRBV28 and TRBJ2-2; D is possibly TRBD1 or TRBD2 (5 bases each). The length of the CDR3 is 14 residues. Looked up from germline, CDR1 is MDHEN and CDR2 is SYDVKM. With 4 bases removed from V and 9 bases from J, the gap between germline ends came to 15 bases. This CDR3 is CASSSPEGRWELFF. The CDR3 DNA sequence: TGTGCCAGCAGTTCCCCCGAGGGGCGCTGGGAGCTGTTTTTT.

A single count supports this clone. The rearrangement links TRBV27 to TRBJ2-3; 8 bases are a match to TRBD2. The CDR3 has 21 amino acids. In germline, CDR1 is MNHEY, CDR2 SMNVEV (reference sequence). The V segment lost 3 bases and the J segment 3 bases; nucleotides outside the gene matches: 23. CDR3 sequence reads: CASSFTVPPGGGGRRTDTQYF. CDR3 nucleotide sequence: TGTGCCAGCAGTTTTACCGTCCCCCCTGGGGGTGGCGGGAGGCGGACAGATACGCAGTATTTT.

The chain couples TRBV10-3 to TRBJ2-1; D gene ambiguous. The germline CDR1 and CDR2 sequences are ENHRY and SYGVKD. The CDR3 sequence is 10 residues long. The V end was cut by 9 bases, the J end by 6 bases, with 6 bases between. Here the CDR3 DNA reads TGTGCCATGGGCGTCAATGAGCAGTTCTTC. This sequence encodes CAMGVNEQFF.

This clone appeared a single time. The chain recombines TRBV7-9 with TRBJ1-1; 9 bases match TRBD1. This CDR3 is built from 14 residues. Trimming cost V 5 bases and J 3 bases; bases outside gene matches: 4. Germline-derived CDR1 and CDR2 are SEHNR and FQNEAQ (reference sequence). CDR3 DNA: TGTGCCAGCAGCAACCGGGACAGGGACACTGAAGCTTTCTTT. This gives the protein CASSNRDRDTEAFF.

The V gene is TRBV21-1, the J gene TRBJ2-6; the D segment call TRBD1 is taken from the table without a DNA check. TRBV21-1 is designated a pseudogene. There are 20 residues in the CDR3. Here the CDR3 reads CASSKVPKTGRISGANVLTF. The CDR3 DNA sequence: TGTGCCAGCAGCAAAGTCCCCAAGACAGGAAGAATCTCTGGGGCCAACGTCCTGACTTTC.

The CDR3, as DNA: TGTGCCAGCACCCGGAGCAGGGGGCGGCGGACTGAAGCTTTCTTT. Translating gives CASTRSRGRRTEAFF. This sequence joins TRBV2 and TRBJ1-1; 8 nucleotides line up with TRBD1. The CDR3 runs to 15 residues. The germline CDR1 and CDR2 sequences are SNHLY and FYNNEI. J gave up 5 bases and V 7 bases, and 12 bases lay outside the gene matches.

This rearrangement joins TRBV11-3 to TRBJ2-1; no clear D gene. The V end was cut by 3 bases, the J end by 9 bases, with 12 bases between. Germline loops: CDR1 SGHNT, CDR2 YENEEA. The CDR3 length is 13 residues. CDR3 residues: CASSFMELSEQFF. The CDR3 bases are TGTGCCAGCAGCTTCATGGAGCTCTCTGAGCAGTTCTTC. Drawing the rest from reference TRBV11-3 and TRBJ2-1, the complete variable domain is EAGVVQSPRYKIIEKKQPVAFWCNPISGHNTLYWYLQNLGQGPELLIRYENEEAVDDSQLPKDRFSAERLKGVDSTLKIQPAELGDSAVYLCASSFMELSEQFFGPGTRLTVL.